This TCR beta chain comes out of a study of blood T cell repertoires in COVID-19. Turning to the study itself: Acute-phase and convalescent COVID-19 samples originated in the United States, Italy and Spain. PBMCs, B-cell-depleted T cells, or T cells provided the cDNA or gDNA that made up the material.

This CDR3 spans 15 amino acids. The germline CDR1 and CDR2 sequences are SGHRS and YFSETQ. The ends were cut back, 5 bases at V and 7 bases at J, with 21 bases in the middle. Original data processing: Quantification of nucleated cells was approximated via reference gene primer amplification. This table comes from immunoSEQ multiplex PCR, and its TCRdb copy is limited to in-frame clones, with some not included. V and J calls and clone size are those listed in that table; D and trimming were worked out from the DNA. The table has roughly 100,000 clones, roughly 90% seen once; the top ten hold 6%. The receptor's source is a human donor in a cohort sampled during active COVID-19. Sequencing input: peripheral blood. This sequence joins TRBV5-1 and TRBJ1-2; D may be TRBD1 (6 bases). This chain's CDR3 is CASSVTRDTARGYTF. As DNA, the CDR3 is TGCGCCAGCAGTGTGACCCGGGACACAGCCCGTGGCTACACCTTC.